The 24 T cell receptor beta chains listed next were all sequenced from one sample in a study of cytomegalovirus exposure and HLA in healthy donors. 13 Jbeta primers and 60 Vbeta primers were used for the PCR. The repertoire was sequenced with immunoSEQ multiplex PCR; TCRdb's copy has only in-frame clones and lacks some. Here the sample spans 120,000 or so clones, more than 70% being singletons. The sample comprised PBMCs. Receptor source: a man between 50 and 59 years old in good health and CMV-seronegative.

The V and J genes are TRBV7-9 and TRBJ2-1; 7 nucleotides align to TRBD1. V lost 5 bases, J lost 8 bases, and 12 bases stayed unmatched. The CDR3 is made up of 15 amino acids. Per germline, CDR1 SEHNR and CDR2 FQNEAQ (reference sequence). Here the CDR3 reads CASSPGTALGDEQFF. The DNA of the CDR3 is TGTGCCAGCAGCCCCGGGACAGCTCTGGGCGATGAGCAGTTCTTC.

The chain joins TRBV19 to TRBJ2-1; TRBD2 aligns across 8 bases. V shed 3 bases, J shed 2 bases, and the junction held 3 bases outside the gene matches. The germline V gene encodes CDR1 LNHDA and CDR2 SQIVND (reference sequence). The CDR3 runs to 15 residues. The CDR3 is CASSMKAGAYNEQFF. The DNA for the CDR3 is TGTGCCAGTAGTATGAAAGCGGGAGCCTACAATGAGCAGTTCTTC.

The chain couples TRBV29-1 to TRBJ2-3; 9 bases agree with TRBD2. CDR1 and CDR2 (germline): SQVTM, ANQGSEA. CDR3 length: 14 residues. The V gene end was trimmed by 6 bases and the J gene end by 5 bases; junction bases not matched to a gene: 9. The CDR3 sequence is CSVEGGGARDTQYF. The CDR3 DNA sequence: TGCAGCGTCGAGGGCGGGGGGGCCAGAGATACGCAGTATTTT.

CDR3 protein: CASSPGQGAYEQYF. The CDR3 region has the DNA TGCGCCAGCAGCCCAGGACAGGGGGCCTACGAGCAGTACTTC. The chain has TRBV5-1 and TRBJ2-7; 10 positions agree with TRBD1. CDR1 is SGHRS, CDR2 YFSETQ, per germline. The CDR3 is 14 amino acids. The trim removed 4 bases at V and 2 bases at J, leaving 3 bases unmatched.

V and J are TRBV19 and TRBJ2-5; 8 bases line up with TRBD2. There are 11 residues in the CDR3. The V and J ends lost 10 bases and 3 bases, in that order; junction bases with no gene match: 1. Germline V gene sequence: CDR1 LNHDA, CDR2 SQIVND (reference sequence). The CDR3 reads CATREEETQYF. CDR3 sequence (DNA): TGTGCCACGCGGGAGGAAGAGACCCAGTACTTC. The full variable domain, in which reference TRBV19 and TRBJ2-5 provide the parts outside the CDR3, is DGGITQSPKYLFRKEGQNVTLSCEQNLNHDAMYWYRQDPGQGLRLIYYSQIVNDFQKGDIAEGYSVSREKKESFPLTVTSAQKNPTAFYLCATREEETQYFGPGTRLLVL.

The V call is TRBV29-1, the J call TRBJ2-7; 10 bases align to TRBD2. CDR3 length: 15 residues. Germline loops: CDR1 SQVTM, CDR2 ANQGSEA. V shed 1 base, J shed 3 bases, and the junction held 6 bases outside the gene matches. This CDR3 is CSVEVAASGSYEQYF. CDR3 nucleotides: TGCAGCGTTGAAGTGGCGGCTAGCGGGAGCTACGAGCAGTACTTC.

This chain links TRBV5-4 with TRBJ2-2; the match to TRBD1 covers 8 bases. Trimming took 4 bases from V and 4 from J; bases not matched to a gene: 9. The germline V gene encodes CDR1 SGHNT and CDR2 YYREEE (reference sequence). The CDR3 extends over 16 amino acids. The CDR3 region has the DNA TGTGCCAGCAGCACCCGTGGGACAGGACTCACCGGGGAGCTGTTTTTT. Translation gives CASSTRGTGLTGELFF.

V usage is TRBV28 and J usage is TRBJ1-5; D not certain. V was shortened by 6 bases and J by 0 bases, with 21 bases between the two germline ends. Germline V gene lookup returns CDR1 MDHEN and CDR2 SYDVKM. The CDR3 length is 18 residues. The CDR3, as DNA: TGTGCCAGCAGCCCCGCGGGGAAACCAATTTATAGCAATCAGCCCCAGCATTTT. It translates to CASSPAGKPIYSNQPQHF.

The chain recombines TRBV4-1 with TRBJ1-1; 7 positions agree with TRBD1. V shed 3 bases, J shed 4 bases, and the junction held 8 bases outside the gene matches. Looked up from germline, CDR1 is MGHRA and CDR2 is YSYEKL. There are 15 residues in the CDR3. CDR3 sequence: CASSQGEGAFTEAFF. The CDR3 DNA is TGCGCCAGCAGCCAGGGCGAGGGGGCCTTCACTGAAGCTTTCTTT.

The J gene is TRBJ1-3, the V gene TRBV7-2, with unresolved D. Trimming removed 5 bases at V and 7 bases at J, with 6 bases between. Germline CDR1 reads SGHTA; CDR2 reads FQGNSA. This CDR3 is 11 amino acids long. Here the CDR3 reads CASSPGNTIYF. The CDR3 DNA follows: TGTGCCAGCAGCCCCGGGAACACCATATATTTT.

The V and J genes are TRBV25-1 and TRBJ2-5, with no clear D. The V gene's germline CDR1 is MGHDK and CDR2 SYGVNS. The V end was cut by 4 bases, the J end by 3 bases, with 3 bases between. This CDR3 has 11 residues. CDR3 in amino acids: CASSAKETQYF. CDR3 sequence (DNA): TGTGCCAGCAGTGCCAAAGAGACCCAGTACTTC. Filled out from reference TRBV25-1 and TRBJ2-5, the complete variable domain reads EADIYQTPRYLVIGTGKKITLECSQTMGHDKMYWYQQDPGMELHLIHYSYGVNSTEKGDLSSESTVSRIRTEHFPLTLESARPSHTSQYLCASSAKETQYFGPGTRLLVL.

This chain connects TRBV27 to TRBJ2-7; D possibly corresponds to TRBD1 (6 bases). Trimming cost V 6 bases and J 3 bases, with 12 bases left between them. The CDR3 runs to 13 residues. Germline CDR1 MNHEY, CDR2 SMNVEV (reference sequence). The CDR3 spells CASSPDRSYEQYF. The CDR3 nucleotides read TGTGCCAGCAGCCCCGACAGGAGCTACGAGCAGTACTTC.

The gene calls are TRBV7-8 and TRBJ1-1; D is ambiguous. Trimming left V 3 bases short and J 1 base short, with 9 bases between. This CDR3 comprises 14 residues. Looked up from germline, CDR1 is SGHVS and CDR2 is FQNEAQ. CDR3 protein: CASSFWQANTEAFF. CDR3 in DNA: TGTGCCAGCAGCTTTTGGCAGGCGAACACTGAAGCTTTCTTT.

This clone has only a few counts. The chain is built from TRBV9 and TRBJ2-1; a weak D match, TRBD2 (8 bases). V lost 4 bases to trimming and J lost 5 bases, with 25 bases between them. The CDR3 contains 18 residues. Germline V gene sequence: CDR1 SGDLS, CDR2 YYNGEE. CDR3 bases: TGTGCCAGCAGCCCCGGGACAGCCACTGGAGCGGGGGACAATGAGCAGTTCTTC. It yields the protein CASSPGTATGAGDNEQFF.

This clone was observed a single time. In nucleotides, the CDR3 is TGTGCCACCAGCAGAAGGGGTCTCTCGAACACCGGGGAGCTGTTTTTT. This sequence encodes CATSRRGLSNTGELFF. The chain couples TRBV15 to TRBJ2-2, with a weak D call TRBD1 (5 bases). Germline CDR1 is LNHNV and CDR2 is YYDKDF (reference sequence). V was shortened by 2 bases and J by 0 bases, with 10 bases between the two germline ends. This CDR3 contains 16 residues.

The V call is TRBV9, the J call TRBJ2-1; TRBD2 matches 7 bases. The V and J ends lost 7 bases and 8 bases, in that order; junction bases with no gene match: 9. CDR1 is SGDLS, CDR2 YYNGEE, per germline. The CDR3 is made up of 13 amino acids. The CDR3 coding sequence is TGTGCCAGCCGGGGGGACCTTTGGGATGAGCAGTTCTTC. It yields the protein CASRGDLWDEQFF.

This clone was seen only a few times. The rearrangement links TRBV4-2 to TRBJ1-2; TRBD1 aligns across 7 bases. CDR1 is LGHNA, CDR2 YNFKEQ, per germline. This CDR3 has 18 residues. The V segment lost 2 bases and the J segment 4 bases; nucleotides outside the gene matches: 16. The CDR3 loop reads CASSQRGSQQGLGYGYTF. CDR3 nucleotides: TGTGCCAGCAGCCAAAGAGGTTCCCAACAGGGGTTAGGCTATGGCTACACCTTC.

The J gene is TRBJ1-3, the V gene TRBV4-1; D possibly corresponds to TRBD1 (5 bases). V lost 0 bases and J lost 5, with 20 bases in between. This CDR3 is 18 amino acids long. Germline lookup yields CDR1 MGHRA and CDR2 YSYEKL. CDR3 sequence reads: CASSQELRTSGTRNTIYF. The CDR3 DNA sequence: TGCGCCAGCAGCCAAGAATTACGTACCTCAGGGACTAGAAACACCATATATTTT.

This clone has only a few counts. The chain carries TRBV9 and TRBJ1-1; D not resolved. V was shortened by 3 bases and J by 5 bases, with 14 bases between the two germline ends. CDR1 and CDR2 from the germline V gene are SGDLS and YYNGEE. CDR3 size: 14 residues. The CDR3 sequence: CASSAAPYATEAFF. The CDR3 DNA sequence: TGTGCCAGCAGCGCCGCCCCGTATGCGACTGAAGCTTTCTTT.

The gene calls are TRBV9 and TRBJ1-6, with D possibly matching TRBD1 (6 bases). Per germline, CDR1 SGDLS and CDR2 YYNGEE. There are 16 residues in the CDR3. The V gene lost 3 bases and the J gene lost 9 bases, with 19 bases spanning the gap. The CDR3 loop is CASSATQGNRGSPLHF. CDR3 nucleotide sequence: TGTGCCAGCAGCGCAACACAGGGAAATAGGGGTTCACCCCTCCACTTT. Based on the CDR3 plus reference TRBV9 and TRBJ1-6, the full variable domain is DSGVTQTPKHLITATGQRVTLRCSPRSGDLSVYWYQQSLDQGLQFLIQYYNGEERAKGNILERFSAQQFPDLHSELNLSSLELGDSALYFCASSATQGNRGSPLHFGNGTRLTVT.

The chain is built from TRBV7-9 and TRBJ2-2; 7 bases agree with TRBD2. Losses at the gene ends were 4 bases for V and 2 bases for J; bases not matched to a gene: 4. The CDR3 covers 15 residues. Germline V CDR1 and CDR2: SEHNR, FQNEAQ (reference sequence). The CDR3 nucleotides are TGTGCCAGCAGCTCCGGACTAGATAACACCGGGGAGCTGTTTTTT. Its translation is CASSSGLDNTGELFF.

This clone is a singleton in its sample. This sequence joins TRBV4-1 and TRBJ2-7, with a tentative D call TRBD2 (6 bases). The CDR3 consists of 14 residues. Deletions cut 1 base from V and 4 bases from J, with 11 bases between. CDR1 is MGHRA and CDR2 is YSYEKL in the germline V gene. The CDR3, as DNA: TGCGCCAGCAGCCAAGCGGAGGGTACGTACGAGCAGTACTTC. It encodes CASSQAEGTYEQYF.

The CDR3: CASSLRGYRGKSGELFF. The CDR3 coding sequence is TGTGCCAGCAGTTTACGGGGGTACAGGGGAAAATCCGGGGAGCTGTTTTTT. The V gene is TRBV28, the J gene TRBJ2-2; TRBD1 might be the D (7 bases). Germline values: CDR1 MDHEN, CDR2 SYDVKM. V was cut by 2 bases and J by 6 bases, with 19 bases left in between. This CDR3 region has 17 residues. The whole variable domain, filled in from reference TRBV28 and TRBJ2-2, reads DVKVTQSSRYLVKRTGEKVFLECVQDMDHENMFWYRQDPGLGLRLIYFSYDVKMKEKGDIPEGYSVSREKKERFSLILESASTNQTSMYLCASSLRGYRGKSGELFFGEGSRLTVL.

The V call is TRBV28, the J call TRBJ2-6; tentative D call: TRBD1 (6 bases). Germline V CDR1 and CDR2: MDHEN, SYDVKM. The CDR3 totals 17 residues. The ends were cut back, 9 bases at V and 0 bases at J, with 18 bases in the middle. The CDR3 is CASGGQLITSGANVLTF. CDR3 nucleotide sequence: TGTGCCAGTGGGGGACAACTCATCACCTCTGGGGCCAACGTCCTGACTTTC.